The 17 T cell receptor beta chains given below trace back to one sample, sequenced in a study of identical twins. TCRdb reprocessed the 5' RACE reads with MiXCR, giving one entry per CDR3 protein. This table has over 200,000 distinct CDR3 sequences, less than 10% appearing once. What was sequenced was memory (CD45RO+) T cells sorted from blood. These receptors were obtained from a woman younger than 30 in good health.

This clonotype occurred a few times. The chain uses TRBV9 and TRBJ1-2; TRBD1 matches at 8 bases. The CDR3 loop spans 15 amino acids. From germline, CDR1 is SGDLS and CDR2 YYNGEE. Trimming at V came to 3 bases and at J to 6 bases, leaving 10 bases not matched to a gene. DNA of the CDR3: TGTGCCAGCAGCGAACAAGGACAGGGATTTCATGGCTACACCTTC. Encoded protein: CASSEQGQGFHGYTF.

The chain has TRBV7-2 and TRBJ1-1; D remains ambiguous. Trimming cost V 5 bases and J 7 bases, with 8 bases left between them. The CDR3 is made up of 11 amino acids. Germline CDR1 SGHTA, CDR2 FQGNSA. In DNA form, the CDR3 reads TGTGCCAGCAGCGTTCACCGTGAAGCTTTCTTT. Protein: CASSVHREAFF.

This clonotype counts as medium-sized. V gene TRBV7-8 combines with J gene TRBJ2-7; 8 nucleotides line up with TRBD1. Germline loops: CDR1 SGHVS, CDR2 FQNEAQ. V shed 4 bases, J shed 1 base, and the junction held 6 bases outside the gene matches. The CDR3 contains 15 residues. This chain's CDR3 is CASSSGQGPSYEQYF. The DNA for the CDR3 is TGTGCCAGCAGCTCCGGACAGGGTCCGTCCTACGAGCAGTACTTC.

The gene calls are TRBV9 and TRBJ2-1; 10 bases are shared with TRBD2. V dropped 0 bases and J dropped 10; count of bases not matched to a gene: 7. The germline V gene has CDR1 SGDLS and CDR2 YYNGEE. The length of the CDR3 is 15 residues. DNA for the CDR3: TGTGCCAGCAGCGTAGATCCTAGCGGGGGCCTGGAGCAGTTCTTC. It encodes CASSVDPSGGLEQFF. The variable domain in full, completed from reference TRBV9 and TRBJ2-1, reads DSGVTQTPKHLITATGQRVTLRCSPRSGDLSVYWYQQSLDQGLQFLIQYYNGEERAKGNILERFSAQQFPDLHSELNLSSLELGDSALYFCASSVDPSGGLEQFFGPGTRLTVL.

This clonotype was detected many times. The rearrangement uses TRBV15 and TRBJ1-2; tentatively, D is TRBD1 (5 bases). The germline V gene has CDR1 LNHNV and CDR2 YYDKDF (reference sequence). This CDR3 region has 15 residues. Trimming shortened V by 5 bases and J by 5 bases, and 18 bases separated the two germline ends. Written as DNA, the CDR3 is TGTGCCACCAGCCCCCGATCTGGGGGTAGGTATGGCTACACCTTC. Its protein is CATSPRSGGRYGYTF.

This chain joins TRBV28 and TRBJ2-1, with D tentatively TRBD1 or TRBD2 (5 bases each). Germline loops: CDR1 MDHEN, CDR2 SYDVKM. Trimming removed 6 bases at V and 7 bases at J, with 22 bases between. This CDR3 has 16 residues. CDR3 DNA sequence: TGTGCCAGCAGATACCGCGGACATTTCCCGGGGAATGAGCAGTTCTTC. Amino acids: CASRYRGHFPGNEQFF. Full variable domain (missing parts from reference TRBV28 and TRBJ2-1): DVKVTQSSRYLVKRTGEKVFLECVQDMDHENMFWYRQDPGLGLRLIYFSYDVKMKEKGDIPEGYSVSREKKERFSLILESASTNQTSMYLCASRYRGHFPGNEQFFGPGTRLTVL.

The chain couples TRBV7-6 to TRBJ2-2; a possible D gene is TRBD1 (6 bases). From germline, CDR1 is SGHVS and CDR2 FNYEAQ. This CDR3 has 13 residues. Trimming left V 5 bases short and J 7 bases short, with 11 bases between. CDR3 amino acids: CASSLGGFGELFF. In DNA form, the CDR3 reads TGTGCCAGCAGCCTAGGGGGTTTCGGGGAGCTGTTTTTT.

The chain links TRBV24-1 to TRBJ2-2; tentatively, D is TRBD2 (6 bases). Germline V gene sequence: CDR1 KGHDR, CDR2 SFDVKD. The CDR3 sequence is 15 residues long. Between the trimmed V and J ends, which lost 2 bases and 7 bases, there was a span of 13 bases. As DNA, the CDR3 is TGTGCCACCAGTGATTCTCGGAGGGTAGGCGGGGAGCTGTTTTTT. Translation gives CATSDSRRVGGELFF.

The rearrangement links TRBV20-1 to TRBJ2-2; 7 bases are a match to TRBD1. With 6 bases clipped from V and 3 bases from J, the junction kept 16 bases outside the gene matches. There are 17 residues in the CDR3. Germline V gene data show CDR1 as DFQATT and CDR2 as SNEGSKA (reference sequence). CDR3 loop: CSAADRVSKGYTGELFF. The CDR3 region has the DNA TGCAGTGCAGCTGACAGGGTGTCCAAAGGTTACACCGGGGAGCTGTTTTTT.

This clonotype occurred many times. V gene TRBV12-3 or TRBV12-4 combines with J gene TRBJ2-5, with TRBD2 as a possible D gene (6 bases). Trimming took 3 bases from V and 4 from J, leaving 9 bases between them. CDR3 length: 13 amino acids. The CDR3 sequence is CASSLRGRETQYF. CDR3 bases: TGTGCCAGCAGTTTGCGGGGTCGAGAGACCCAGTACTTC.

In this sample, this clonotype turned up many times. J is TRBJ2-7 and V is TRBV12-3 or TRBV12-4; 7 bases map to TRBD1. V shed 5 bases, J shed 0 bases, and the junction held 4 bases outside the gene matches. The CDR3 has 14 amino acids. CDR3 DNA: TGTGCCAGCAGTCCTCCAGGGGGCTCCTACGAGCAGTACTTC. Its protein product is CASSPPGGSYEQYF.

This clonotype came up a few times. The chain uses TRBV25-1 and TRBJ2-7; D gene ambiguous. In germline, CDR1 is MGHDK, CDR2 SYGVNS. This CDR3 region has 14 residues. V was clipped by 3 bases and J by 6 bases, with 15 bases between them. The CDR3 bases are TGTGCCAGCAGTGAGGCGTCCGCCTCCCCCGAGCAGTACTTC. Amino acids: CASSEASASPEQYF.

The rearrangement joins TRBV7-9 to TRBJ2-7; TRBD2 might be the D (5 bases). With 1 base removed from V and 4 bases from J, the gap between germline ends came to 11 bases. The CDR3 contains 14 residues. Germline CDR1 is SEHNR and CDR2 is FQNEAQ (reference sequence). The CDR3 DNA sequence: TGTGCCAGCAGCTTAGGAGGGTCGGCGTACGAGCAGTACTTC. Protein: CASSLGGSAYEQYF.

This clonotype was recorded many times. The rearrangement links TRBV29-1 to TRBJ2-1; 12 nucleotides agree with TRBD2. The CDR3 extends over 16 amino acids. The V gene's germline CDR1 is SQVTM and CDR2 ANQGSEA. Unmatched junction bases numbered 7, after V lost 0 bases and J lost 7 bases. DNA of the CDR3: TGCAGCGTTGAAGACTCACTAGCGGGGGGTTTGAATGAGCAGTTCTTC. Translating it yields CSVEDSLAGGLNEQFF.

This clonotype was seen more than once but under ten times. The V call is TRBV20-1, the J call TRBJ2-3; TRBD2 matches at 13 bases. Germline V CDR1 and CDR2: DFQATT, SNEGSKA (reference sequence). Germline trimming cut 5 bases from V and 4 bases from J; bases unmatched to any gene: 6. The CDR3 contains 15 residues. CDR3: CSAPLAGGRSDTQYF. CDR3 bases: TGCAGTGCTCCACTAGCGGGGGGGCGCTCAGATACGCAGTATTTT.

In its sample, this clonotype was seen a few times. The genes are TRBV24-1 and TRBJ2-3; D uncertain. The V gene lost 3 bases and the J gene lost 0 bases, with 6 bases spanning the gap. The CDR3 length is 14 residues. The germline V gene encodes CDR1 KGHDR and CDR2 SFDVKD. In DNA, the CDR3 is TGTGCCACCAGTGATCCATCTAGCACAGATACGCAGTATTTT. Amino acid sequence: CATSDPSSTDTQYF.

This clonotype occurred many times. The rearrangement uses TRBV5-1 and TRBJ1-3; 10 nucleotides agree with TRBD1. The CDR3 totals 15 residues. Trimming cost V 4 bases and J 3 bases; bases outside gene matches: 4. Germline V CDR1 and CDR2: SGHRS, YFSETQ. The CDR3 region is CASSGGQGYGNTIYF. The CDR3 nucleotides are TGCGCCAGCAGCGGGGGACAGGGGTATGGAAACACCATATATTTT.